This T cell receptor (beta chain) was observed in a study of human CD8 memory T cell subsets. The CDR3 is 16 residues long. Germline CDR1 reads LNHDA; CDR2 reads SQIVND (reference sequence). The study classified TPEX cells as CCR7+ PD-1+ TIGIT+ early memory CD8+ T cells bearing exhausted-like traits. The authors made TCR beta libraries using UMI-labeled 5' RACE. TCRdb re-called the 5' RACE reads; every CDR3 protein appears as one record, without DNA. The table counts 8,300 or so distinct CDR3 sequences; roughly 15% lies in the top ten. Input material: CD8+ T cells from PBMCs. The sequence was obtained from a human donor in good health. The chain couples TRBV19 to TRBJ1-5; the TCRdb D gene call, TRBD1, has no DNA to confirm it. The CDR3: CASKGQGGFGNQPQHF.